This TCR beta chain was recovered during a study of immune cell composition in non-small cell lung cancer. Normal lung was sampled as far from the tumour as possible, at least 3 cm. The assay was immunoSEQ multiplex PCR, and TCRdb's table has in-frame clones only and misses some. This table has under 20,000 clones, 77% appearing once. This clone was detected only once. Its antigen is not identified. Whole-study results and caveats: TIL tumour reactivity correlated with maximal tumour-associated clone frequency in adenocarcinoma.

CDR1 and CDR2 from the germline V gene are SGDLS and YYNGEE. Between the trimmed V and J ends, which lost 3 bases and 3 bases, there was a span of 14 bases. The CDR3 has 15 residues. The same specimen was also included in a second study, on CD4 T cells in lung cancer. That report notes: Neoantigen-specific CD4+ T-cell clones and TCRs were isolated from blood.

Material: non-adjacent lung tissue. This TCR was recovered from a human donor with non-small cell lung cancer. The V call is TRBV9, the J call TRBJ2-3; possible D gene TRBD2, 7 bases. The CDR3 is CASSERGGSTDTQYF. The CDR3 coding sequence is TGTGCCAGCAGCGAGAGGGGGGGGTCTACAGATACGCAGTATTTT.